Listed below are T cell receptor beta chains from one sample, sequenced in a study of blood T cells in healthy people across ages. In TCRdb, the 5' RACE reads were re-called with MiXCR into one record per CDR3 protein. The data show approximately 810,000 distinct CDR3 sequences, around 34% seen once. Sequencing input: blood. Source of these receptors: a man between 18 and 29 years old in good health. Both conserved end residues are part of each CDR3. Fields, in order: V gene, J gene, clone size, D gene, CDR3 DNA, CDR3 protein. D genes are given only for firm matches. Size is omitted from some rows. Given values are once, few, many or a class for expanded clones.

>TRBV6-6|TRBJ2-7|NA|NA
TGTGCCAGCAGTTACTCGAGGGCAGGGGACCATGAGCAGTACTTC
CASSYSRAGDHEQYF
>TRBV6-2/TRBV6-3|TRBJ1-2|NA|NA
TGTGCCAGCAGTTACTCTATTCCCACGAGCGGCGGCTACACCTTC
CASSYSIPTSGGYTF
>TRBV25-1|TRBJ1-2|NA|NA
TGTGCCAGCAGTGAATTCGGGGCACCGGAGTATGGCTACACCTTC
CASSEFGAPEYGYTF
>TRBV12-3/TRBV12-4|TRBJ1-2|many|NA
TGTGCCAGCAGTTTCGAAGGAGTCCGCTATGGCTACACCTTC
CASSFEGVRYGYTF
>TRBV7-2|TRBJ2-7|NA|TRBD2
TGTGCCAGCAGCTTGAGCGGGGCCTCCTACAATGAGCAGTACTTC
CASSLSGASYNEQYF
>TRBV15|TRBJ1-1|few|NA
TGTGCCACCAGCAGAGTCCCTGGGGCCACTGAAGCTTTCTTT
CATSRVPGATEAFF
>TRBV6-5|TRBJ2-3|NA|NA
TGTGCCAGCAGTTACTCGGTTCCTGGGGGCAGGATGATAGGTACGCAGTATTTT
CASSYSVPGGRMIGTQYF
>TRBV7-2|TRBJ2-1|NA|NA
TGTGCCAACAGCTTATCGTTAGGGGGAGCGGTGGGGGGCCCCTACAATGAGCAGTTCTTC
CANSLSLGGAVGGPYNEQFF
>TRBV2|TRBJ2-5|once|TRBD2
TGTGCCAGCAAGGCTAGCGGGAAAGAGACCCAGTACTTC
CASKASGKETQYF
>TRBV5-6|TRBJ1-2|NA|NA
TGTGCCAGCACTAATACGGCGGGCAGCCTCGACAAAACCCAGTGTGGCTACACCTTC
CASTNTAGSLDKTQCGYTF
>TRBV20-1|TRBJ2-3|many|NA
TGCAGTGCTACTCTGGGGCCCAGGGCCGATACGCAGTATTTT
CSATLGPRADTQYF
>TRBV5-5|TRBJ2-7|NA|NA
TGTGCCAGCAGCTCACTGTCGGGACGAATCGAGCAGTACTTC
CASSSLSGRIEQYF
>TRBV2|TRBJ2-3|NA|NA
TGTGCCAGCAAGACTGGCGCCTTGTACACAGATACGCAGTATTTT
CASKTGALYTDTQYF
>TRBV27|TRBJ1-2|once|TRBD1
TGTGCCAGCAGTTTATACAGGGGGCTTACCTATGGCTACACCTTC
CASSLYRGLTYGYTF
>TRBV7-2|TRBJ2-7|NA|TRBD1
TGTGCCAGCAGCTTAGTACTTTGGGGACAGGAGAACTACGAGCAGTACTTC
CASSLVLWGQENYEQYF
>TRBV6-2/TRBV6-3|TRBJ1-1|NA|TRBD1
TGTGCCGGCAGTGCATACAGGGGGCGCTCGGCTTTCTTT
CAGSAYRGRSAFF
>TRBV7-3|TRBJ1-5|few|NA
TGTGCCAGCACCTTTGTCACAGGGAATCAGCCCCAGCATTTT
CASTFVTGNQPQHF
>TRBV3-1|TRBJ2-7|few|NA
TGTGCCAGCAGCCAGGGACGGCAAGCCTACGAGCAGTACTTC
CASSQGRQAYEQYF
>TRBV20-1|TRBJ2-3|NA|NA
TGCAGTGCTAGAGATCGGTCTGGGCGTACAGATACGCAGTATTTT
CSARDRSGRTDTQYF
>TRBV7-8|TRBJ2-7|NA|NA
TGTGCCAGCAGCTTAACCACCGGGAAACCTAGTTACGAGCAGTACTTC
CASSLTTGKPSYEQYF
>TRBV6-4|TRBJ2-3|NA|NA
TGTGCCAGCAGCGGAACAAATTCTGATACGCAGTATTTT
CASSGTNSDTQYF
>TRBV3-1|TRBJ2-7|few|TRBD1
TGTGCCAGCAGCCGCTTGGGACAGGGGGTGAACGAGCAGTACTTC
CASSRLGQGVNEQYF
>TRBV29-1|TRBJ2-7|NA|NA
TGCAGCGTTTTGATGAGTACTTCCGAGCAGTACTTC
CSVLMSTSEQYF
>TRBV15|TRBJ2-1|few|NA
TGTGCCACCAGCAGAGATACGGGAGCGAGTGGGGACAATGAGCAGTTCTTC
CATSRDTGASGDNEQFF